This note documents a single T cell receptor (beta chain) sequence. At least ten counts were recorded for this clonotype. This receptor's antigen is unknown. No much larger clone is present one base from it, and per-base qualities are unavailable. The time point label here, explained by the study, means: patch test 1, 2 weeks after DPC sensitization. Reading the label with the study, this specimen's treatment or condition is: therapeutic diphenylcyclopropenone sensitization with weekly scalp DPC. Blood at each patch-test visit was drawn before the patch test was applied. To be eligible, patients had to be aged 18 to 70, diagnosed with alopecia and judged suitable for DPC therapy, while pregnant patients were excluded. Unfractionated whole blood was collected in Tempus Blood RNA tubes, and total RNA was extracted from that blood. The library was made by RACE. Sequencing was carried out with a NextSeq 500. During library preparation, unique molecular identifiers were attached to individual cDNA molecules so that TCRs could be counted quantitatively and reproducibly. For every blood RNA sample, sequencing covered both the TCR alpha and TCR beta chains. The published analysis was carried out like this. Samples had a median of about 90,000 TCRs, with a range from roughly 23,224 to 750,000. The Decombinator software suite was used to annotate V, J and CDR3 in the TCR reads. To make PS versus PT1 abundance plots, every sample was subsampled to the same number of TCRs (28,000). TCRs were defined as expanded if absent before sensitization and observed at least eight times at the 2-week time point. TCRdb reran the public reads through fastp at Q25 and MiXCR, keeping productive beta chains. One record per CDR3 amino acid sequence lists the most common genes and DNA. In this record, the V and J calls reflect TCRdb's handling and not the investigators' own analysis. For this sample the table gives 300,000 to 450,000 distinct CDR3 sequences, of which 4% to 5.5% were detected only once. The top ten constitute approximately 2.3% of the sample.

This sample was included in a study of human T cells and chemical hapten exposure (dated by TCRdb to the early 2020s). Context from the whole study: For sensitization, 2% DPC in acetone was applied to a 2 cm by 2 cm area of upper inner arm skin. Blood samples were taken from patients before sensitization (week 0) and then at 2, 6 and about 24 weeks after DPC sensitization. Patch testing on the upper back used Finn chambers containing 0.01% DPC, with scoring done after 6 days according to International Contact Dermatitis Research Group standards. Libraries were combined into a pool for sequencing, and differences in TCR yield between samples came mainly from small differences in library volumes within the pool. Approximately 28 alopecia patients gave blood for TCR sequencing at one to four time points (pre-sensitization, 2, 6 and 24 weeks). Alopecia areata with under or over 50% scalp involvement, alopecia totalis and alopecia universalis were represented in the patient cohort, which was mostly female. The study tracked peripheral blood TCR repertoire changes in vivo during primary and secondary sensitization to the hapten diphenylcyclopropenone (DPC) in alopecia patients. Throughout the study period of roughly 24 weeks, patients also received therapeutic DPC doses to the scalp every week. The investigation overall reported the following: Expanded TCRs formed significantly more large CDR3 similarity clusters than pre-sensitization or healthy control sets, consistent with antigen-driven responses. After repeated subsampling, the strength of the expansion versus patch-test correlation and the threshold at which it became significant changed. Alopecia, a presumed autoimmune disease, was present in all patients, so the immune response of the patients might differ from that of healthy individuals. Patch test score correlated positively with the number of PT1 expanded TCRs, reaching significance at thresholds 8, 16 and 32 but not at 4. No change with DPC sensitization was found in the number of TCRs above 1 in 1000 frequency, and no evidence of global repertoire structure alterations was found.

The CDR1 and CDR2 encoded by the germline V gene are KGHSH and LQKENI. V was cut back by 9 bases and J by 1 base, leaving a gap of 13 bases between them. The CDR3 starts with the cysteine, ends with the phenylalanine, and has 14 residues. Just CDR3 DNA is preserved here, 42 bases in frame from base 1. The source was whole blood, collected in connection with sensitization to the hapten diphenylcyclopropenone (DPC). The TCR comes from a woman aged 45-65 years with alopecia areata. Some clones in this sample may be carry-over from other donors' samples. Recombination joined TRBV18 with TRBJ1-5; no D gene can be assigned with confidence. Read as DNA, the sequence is TGTGCCAGGTCCGGAGAGAGGAGCAATCAGCCCCAGCATTTT. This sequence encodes CARSGERSNQPQHF.